What follows are 32 T cell receptor beta chains derived from one specimen sequenced in a study of response to subunit inactivated influenza vaccine. One entry per CDR3 protein, called by TCRdb with MiXCR from the RT-PCR reads. The sample holds approximately 160,000 distinct CDR3 sequences, around 11% seen once. Sample: CD8+ T cells sorted from PBMCs, taken roughly 24 months after vaccination. All receptors derive from a man aged 50 to 69 who received an inactivated influenza vaccine.

The chain is built from TRBV19 and TRBJ2-3; no reliable D call. The CDR3 sequence is 13 residues long. The germline V gene has CDR1 LNHDA and CDR2 SQIVND (reference sequence). Trimming removed 4 bases from V and 0 bases from J, with 5 bases in between. CDR3 amino acids: CASSTVSTDTQYF. The CDR3, as DNA: TGTGCCAGTAGTACCGTAAGCACAGATACGCAGTATTTT.

This clonotype has a count of ten or more. V gene TRBV11-2 combines with J gene TRBJ2-1, with a possible D match to TRBD1 (5 bases). In germline, CDR1 is SGHAT, CDR2 FQNNGV. The ends were cut back, 0 bases at V and 3 bases at J, with 12 bases in the middle. There are 16 residues in the CDR3. The CDR3, as DNA: TGTGCCAGCAGCTTAGATGCTGGGGCCCACTACAATGAGCAGTTCTTC. It is translated as CASSLDAGAHYNEQFF.

The V and J genes are TRBV6-5 and TRBJ1-2; D possibly corresponds to TRBD1 (6 bases). Trimming cost V 3 bases and J 4 bases, with 15 bases left between them. The CDR3 has 15 residues. Germline V CDR1 and CDR2: MNHEY, SVGAGI. CDR3 DNA: TGTGCCAGCAGTTATCGCTTCCGGGACACCTATGGCTACACCTTC. Translation: CASSYRFRDTYGYTF.

Concerning this clonotype itself: Just one base apart from a much larger clone, this may be a read error. The rearrangement links TRBV27 to TRBJ1-1; a possible D gene is TRBD1 (5 bases). The germline gives CDR1 MNHEY, CDR2 SMNVEV (reference sequence). The V end was cut by 0 bases, the J end by 6 bases, with 14 bases between. This CDR3 region has 15 residues. The CDR3 nucleotides read TGTGCCAGCAGTTTATCGGGGTCAGGGAGCTCTGAAGCTTTCTTT. This translates into CASSLSGSGSSEAFF.

This sequence joins TRBV4-2 and TRBJ2-5, with D possibly being TRBD1 (6 bases). The CDR3 is 15 amino acids. In germline, CDR1 is LGHNA, CDR2 YNFKEQ. Trimming removed 0 bases from V and 4 bases from J, with 12 bases in between. CDR3 DNA: TGTGCCAGCAGCCAAGATGAAAGGGGGTTAGAGACCCAGTACTTC. This encodes CASSQDERGLETQYF.

The rearrangement joins TRBV14 to TRBJ2-5; D remains unclear. The CDR3 runs to 14 residues. Per the germline V gene, CDR1 is SGHDN and CDR2 is FVKESK. With 4 bases removed from V and 4 bases from J, the gap between germline ends came to 13 bases. CDR3 DNA sequence: TGTGCCAGCAGCCCGACCAACGGTCCAGAGACCCAGTACTTC. This translates into CASSPTNGPETQYF. Using reference TRBV14 and TRBJ2-5 for the parts outside the CDR3, the full variable domain is EAGVTQFPSHSVIEKGQTVTLRCDPISGHDNLYWYRRVMGKEIKFLLHFVKESKQDESGMPNNRFLAERTGGTYSTLKVQPAELEDSGVYFCASSPTNGPETQYFGPGTRLLVL.

The chain combines TRBV15 with TRBJ1-5; weak D call: TRBD1 (5 bases). Germline-derived CDR1 and CDR2 are LNHNV and YYDKDF (reference sequence). The CDR3 has 13 amino acids. With 4 bases removed from V and 6 bases from J, the gap between germline ends came to 10 bases. CDR3 coding DNA: TGTGCCACCAGCACCCCAGGGAGTCAGCCCCAGCATTTT. This translates into CATSTPGSQPQHF.

This clonotype showed up just a few times. The genes are TRBV2 and TRBJ2-1, with D possibly being TRBD2 (6 bases). V was pared by 7 bases and J by 10 bases, with 14 bases between. Germline CDR1 SNHLY, CDR2 FYNNEI. The CDR3 has 12 residues. In DNA form, the CDR3 reads TGTGCCAGCACGGCGGGGACGGACGAGCAGTTCTTC. Encoded protein: CASTAGTDEQFF.

There are many counts of this clonotype. The J gene is TRBJ2-5, the V gene TRBV11-1, with unresolved D. V was trimmed by 3 bases and J by 5 bases, leaving 25 bases between them. The germline CDR1 and CDR2 sequences are SGHAT and FQDESV (reference sequence). The CDR3 contains 18 residues. The CDR3 DNA sequence: TGTGCCAGCAGCTTGTTCCCTATCGAACATGGGCCCAGGGAGACCCAGTACTTC. Translating gives CASSLFPIEHGPRETQYF. The full variable domain, rest sourced from reference TRBV11-1 and TRBJ2-5, is EAEVAQSPRYKITEKSQAVAFWCDPISGHATLYWYRQILGQGPELLVQFQDESVVDDSQLPKDRFSAERLKGVDSTLKIQPAELGDSAMYLCASSLFPIEHGPRETQYFGPGTRLLVL.

This clonotype came up a few times. V usage is TRBV20-1 and J usage is TRBJ2-1; TRBD2 aligns across 8 bases. V trimming: 3 bases; J trimming: 0 bases; junction bases outside the gene matches: 4. Per the germline V gene, CDR1 is DFQATT and CDR2 is SNEGSKA (reference sequence). The CDR3 has 15 amino acids. As DNA, the CDR3 is TGCAGTGCTAGGCCTAGCGGGTACTCCTACAATGAGCAGTTCTTC. This gives the protein CSARPSGYSYNEQFF.

This clonotype was detected a few times. The rearrangement uses TRBV6-2 or TRBV6-3 and TRBJ2-1; unclear D gene. The V gene's germline CDR1 is MNHEY and CDR2 SVGEGT. The CDR3 is 13 amino acids. Trimming removed 0 bases from V and 10 bases from J, with 10 bases in between. CDR3 residues: CASSYSRFWEQFF. Here the CDR3 DNA reads TGTGCCAGCAGTTACTCGAGATTTTGGGAGCAGTTCTTC.

This clonotype came up a few times. The CDR3 protein is CASSPSDDYEQYF. The CDR3 nucleotides read TGTGCCAGCAGTCCCAGCGACGACTACGAGCAGTACTTC. The V gene is TRBV28, the J gene TRBJ2-7, with D unclear. V was cut by 5 bases and J by 3 bases, with 11 bases left in between. Germline assignment: CDR1 MDHEN and CDR2 SYDVKM. The CDR3 spans 13 residues.

This clonotype appeared many times. The junction shows a germline mismatch at one end, possibly a read error. The rearrangement uses TRBV2 and TRBJ2-4; D is perhaps TRBD2 (6 bases). Per the germline V gene, CDR1 is SNHLY and CDR2 is FYNNEI. This CDR3 spans 11 amino acids. CDR3 region: CASRQHQDYDF. The CDR3 DNA reads TGTGCCAGCAGGCAACACCAGGACTACGACTTC.

As to this clonotype: One junction end does not reproduce the germline sequence, and a read error may be involved. The gene calls are TRBV28 and TRBJ1-2; D ambiguous. Per germline, CDR1 MDHEN and CDR2 SYDVKM. The CDR3 has 15 amino acids. In DNA form, the CDR3 reads TGTGTCAGCAGTTCAACGGGAGAGCCTAACTATGGCTACACCTTC. Translation: CVSSSTGEPNYGYTF.

The CDR3 protein is CASSLRRSVSSTDTQYF. CDR3 DNA: TGTGCCAGCAGCCTAAGAAGGAGCGTTTCTAGCACAGATACGCAGTATTTT. The chain links TRBV7-6 to TRBJ2-3; no firm D call. The CDR3 loop spans 17 amino acids. Trimming removed 5 bases from V and 0 bases from J, with 18 bases in between. The V gene's germline CDR1 is SGHVS and CDR2 FNYEAQ. The variable domain in full, completed from reference TRBV7-6 and TRBJ2-3, reads GAGVSQSPRYKVTKRGQDVALRCDPISGHVSLYWYRQALGQGPEFLTYFNYEAQQDKSGLPNDRFSAERPEGSISTLTIQRTEQRDSAMYRCASSLRRSVSSTDTQYFGPGTRLTVL.

This clonotype came up a few times. V and J are TRBV9 and TRBJ1-1; the D gene is possibly TRBD1 (5 bases). This CDR3 contains 13 residues. From germline, CDR1 is SGDLS and CDR2 YYNGEE. V was trimmed by 6 bases and J by 4 bases, leaving 13 bases between them. In DNA form, the CDR3 reads TGTGCCAGCAATATGGGGGAGACCACTGAAGCTTTCTTT. This sequence encodes CASNMGETTEAFF.

The genes are TRBV4-3 and TRBJ1-2, with unresolved D. There are 12 residues in the CDR3. Looked up from germline, CDR1 is LGHNA and CDR2 is YSLEER. Trimming took off 1 base at V and 8 bases at J, with 8 bases between the two ends. Here the CDR3 DNA reads TGCGCCAGCAGCCAAGGTTCCGGGGGCTACACCTTC. It codes for CASSQGSGGYTF.

The chain joins TRBV4-3 to TRBJ2-1; 7 bases fit TRBD2. This CDR3 has 17 amino acids. Trimming cost V 2 bases and J 0 bases; bases outside gene matches: 7. Per germline, CDR1 LGHNA and CDR2 YSLEER. The CDR3 DNA sequence: TGCGCCAGCAGCCAATATTCTAGCGGAAGCTCCTACAATGAGCAGTTCTTC. Protein: CASSQYSSGSSYNEQFF.

This clonotype came up many times. The CDR3 DNA reads as TGCGCCAGCAGCCTGGGACAGGGGGGAAACAATGAGCAGTTCTTC. It codes for CASSLGQGGNNEQFF. This chain joins TRBV4-3 and TRBJ2-1, with 11 bases aligning to TRBD1. This CDR3 spans 15 amino acids. Losses at the gene ends were 4 bases for V and 5 bases for J; bases not matched to a gene: 4. From germline, CDR1 is LGHNA and CDR2 YSLEER.

This clonotype was detected a few times. V is TRBV6-2 or TRBV6-3 and J is TRBJ2-1; D call uncertain. V lost 4 bases and J 0 bases, leaving 16 bases between the germline ends. Germline CDR1 reads MNHEY; CDR2 reads SVGEGT. The CDR3 has 17 amino acids. The CDR3 is CASSLSSSSSSYNEQFF. Written as DNA, the CDR3 is TGTGCCAGCAGTTTGAGTAGTAGCAGTAGCTCCTACAATGAGCAGTTCTTC.

Points on this clonotype: This may be a read error: a much more frequent sequence differs by one nucleotide. The chain combines TRBV5-6 with TRBJ1-2, with D maybe TRBD1 (6 bases). The length of the CDR3 is 15 residues. Germline CDR1 is SGHDT and CDR2 is YYEEEE. CDR3 in amino acids: CASSLGQASIYGFTF. CDR3 sequence (DNA): TGTGCCAGCAGCTTGGGACAGGCTTCTATCTATGGCTTCACCTTC. Variable domain in full (rest from reference TRBV5-6 and TRBJ1-2): DAGVTQSPTHLIKTRGQQVTLRCSPKSGHDTVSWYQQALGQGPQFIFQYYEEEERQRGNFPDRFSGHQFPNYSSELNVNALLLGDSALYLCASSLGQASIYGFTFGSGTRLTVV.

The chain combines TRBV6-5 with TRBJ1-1, with D possibly being TRBD1 (5 bases). The ends were cut back, 8 bases at V and 2 bases at J, with 9 bases in the middle. There are 12 residues in the CDR3. The germline V gene encodes CDR1 MNHEY and CDR2 SVGAGI. The CDR3 here is CASARDNTEAFF. Written as DNA, the CDR3 is TGTGCCAGCGCCAGGGATAACACTGAAGCTTTCTTT.

The V and J genes are TRBV7-8 and TRBJ1-1; a weak D match, TRBD1 (6 bases). The V gene's germline CDR1 is SGHVS and CDR2 FQNEAQ. This CDR3 region has 15 residues. The V and J ends lost 0 bases and 4 bases respectively, with 12 bases between them. The DNA of the CDR3 is TGTGCCAGCAGCTTAGCTGGGGGGCGCGGCACTGAAGCTTTCTTT. This codes for CASSLAGGRGTEAFF. The whole variable domain, filled in from reference TRBV7-8 and TRBJ1-1, reads GAGVSQSPRYKVAKRGQDVALRCDPISGHVSLFWYQQALGQGPEFLTYFQNEAQLDKSGLPSDRFFAERPEGSVSTLKIQRTQQEDSAVYLCASSLAGGRGTEAFFGQGTRLTVV.

This clonotype was observed at least ten times. This chain connects TRBV7-9 to TRBJ2-2; D tentatively reads TRBD1 or TRBD2 (5 bases each). The germline V gene has CDR1 SEHNR and CDR2 FQNEAQ (reference sequence). CDR3 size: 16 residues. The V gene lost 2 bases and the J gene lost 1 base, with 11 bases spanning the gap. The CDR3 DNA is TGTGCCAGCAGCTTATTTCAGGGAGTGAACACCGGGGAGCTGTTTTTT. As protein: CASSLFQGVNTGELFF.

In its sample, this clonotype was seen many times. The CDR3 loop reads CASSPDSGANVLTF. For the CDR3, the DNA is TGTGCCAGCAGCCCTGACTCTGGGGCCAACGTCCTGACTTTC. The chain carries TRBV7-9 and TRBJ2-6; D is unresolved. Germline V lookup: CDR1 SEHNR, CDR2 FQNEAQ (reference sequence). The length of the CDR3 is 14 residues. Trimming took off 5 bases at V and 0 bases at J, with 5 bases between the two ends.

This clonotype was observed a handful of times. The rearrangement links TRBV28 to TRBJ2-7; no firm D call. The germline V gene encodes CDR1 MDHEN and CDR2 SYDVKM. The CDR3 covers 13 residues. The V end lost 6 bases, the J end lost 2 bases, and 11 bases lay between the germline ends. CDR3 bases: TGTGCCAGCAGCTATGTAGGACCCTACGAGCAGTACTTC. Amino acids: CASSYVGPYEQYF.

This clonotype showed up just a few times. V is TRBV6-1 and J is TRBJ2-3; D might be TRBD1 (5 bases). Trimming pared 2 bases from V and 6 bases from J, leaving 21 bases between. The CDR3 has 17 residues. CDR1 and CDR2 from the germline V gene are MNHNS and SASEGT. In DNA form, the CDR3 reads TGTGCCAGCAGTGAATGGGCGACAGCAGGAAGGCAGGATACGCAGTATTTT. Its protein is CASSEWATAGRQDTQYF.

A few counts support this clonotype. The rearrangement links TRBV11-2 to TRBJ2-7; maybe TRBD2 (5 bases). Germline V lookup: CDR1 SGHAT, CDR2 FQNNGV. CDR3 length equals 15 residues. V was cut by 6 bases and J by 0 bases, with 15 bases left in between. The CDR3 sequence is CASRIGRRSSYEQYF. The CDR3 DNA sequence: TGTGCCAGCAGAATAGGGAGAAGGAGCTCCTACGAGCAGTACTTC.

With respect to this clonotype: An end of the junction does not agree with germline; a read error may underlie this. The V call is TRBV7-7, the J call TRBJ2-2, with 13 nucleotides matching TRBD2. CDR1 SSHAT and CDR2 FNYEAQ come from the germline V gene (reference sequence). CDR3 length: 18 residues. As DNA, the CDR3 is TGTGCTAGCAGCTTGTCGACTAGCGGGGGGCTGAACACCGGGGAGCTGTTTTTT. This encodes CASSLSTSGGLNTGELFF.

This clonotype was counted between two and nine times. This sequence joins TRBV30 and TRBJ2-1; the D gene is possibly TRBD2 (6 bases). The germline CDR1 and CDR2 sequences are GTSNPN and SVGIG (reference sequence). With 5 bases removed from V and 9 bases from J, the gap between germline ends came to 17 bases. This CDR3 has 13 amino acids. CDR3: CAWEAGWGSEQFF. The CDR3 DNA reads TGTGCCTGGGAGGCGGGATGGGGTAGTGAGCAGTTCTTC.

This clonotype was observed many times. The CDR3 coding sequence is TGTGCCAGCAGTGACCCCAGGGGAATCGTAGAGACCCAGTACTTC. Translation gives CASSDPRGIVETQYF. This rearrangement joins TRBV6-1 to TRBJ2-5; TRBD1 is a possible D gene (6 bases). CDR3 length: 15 amino acids. V was cut by 3 bases and J by 4 bases, with 15 bases left in between. The V gene's germline CDR1 is MNHNS and CDR2 SASEGT.

This clonotype was observed a few times. The chain uses TRBV5-6 and TRBJ2-7, with D possibly TRBD2 on 5 matching bases. The CDR3 is made up of 14 amino acids. V lost 6 bases and J lost 1, with 14 bases in between. Germline V gives CDR1 SGHDT, CDR2 YYEEEE. The CDR3 sequence is CASTPGLGSYEQYF. DNA for the CDR3: TGTGCCAGCACCCCCGGACTTGGGTCCTACGAGCAGTACTTC.